This T cell receptor beta chain was found in a study of shared clonotypes between healthy human individuals. Germline CDR1 reads SQVTM; CDR2 reads ANQGSEA. The CDR3 consists of 13 residues. Germline trimming cut 7 bases from V and 1 base from J; bases unmatched to any gene: 4. Method: immunoSEQ multiplex PCR; TCRdb's copy keeps in-frame clones and lacks some. The sample shows more than 1.2 million clones, 97% to 99% of them seen only once. Sequencing was carried out using naive CD4+ T cells sorted from blood. Subset specified: CD45RA+ positively selected. The genes are TRBV29-1 and TRBJ2-3; 8 bases line up with TRBD1. This clonotype was sampled from a man younger than 45 in good health. The DNA for the CDR3 is TGCAGCGGCCAGGGGGCGCGCACAGATACGCAGTATTTT. It yields the protein CSGQGARTDTQYF.